This TCR beta chain was recorded in a study of technical replicates of blood from a handful of donors. CDR1 is LNHNV, CDR2 YYDKDF, per germline (reference sequence). This CDR3 region has 18 residues. The V gene lost 5 bases and the J gene lost 0 bases, with 17 bases spanning the gap. The table came from immunoSEQ multiplex PCR; TCRdb's copy has only in-frame clones and leaves some out. The sample shows over 55,000 clones, 95% to 97% of them seen only once. This sequence originates from a human donor in good health. V usage is TRBV15 and J usage is TRBJ2-6; D is perhaps TRBD1 (6 bases). The material sequenced was T cells isolated from PBMCs. The CDR3, as DNA: TGTGCCACCAGCGTCCTCTGGACAGACAGCTCTGGGGCCAACGTCCTGACTTTC. Protein product: CATSVLWTDSSGANVLTF. The full variable domain, rest sourced from reference TRBV15 and TRBJ2-6, is DAMVIQNPRYQVTQFGKPVTLSCSQTLNHNVMYWYQQKSSQAPKLLFHYYDKDFNNEADTPDNFQSRRPNTSFCFLDIRSPGLGDTAMYLCATSVLWTDSSGANVLTFGAGSRLTVL.